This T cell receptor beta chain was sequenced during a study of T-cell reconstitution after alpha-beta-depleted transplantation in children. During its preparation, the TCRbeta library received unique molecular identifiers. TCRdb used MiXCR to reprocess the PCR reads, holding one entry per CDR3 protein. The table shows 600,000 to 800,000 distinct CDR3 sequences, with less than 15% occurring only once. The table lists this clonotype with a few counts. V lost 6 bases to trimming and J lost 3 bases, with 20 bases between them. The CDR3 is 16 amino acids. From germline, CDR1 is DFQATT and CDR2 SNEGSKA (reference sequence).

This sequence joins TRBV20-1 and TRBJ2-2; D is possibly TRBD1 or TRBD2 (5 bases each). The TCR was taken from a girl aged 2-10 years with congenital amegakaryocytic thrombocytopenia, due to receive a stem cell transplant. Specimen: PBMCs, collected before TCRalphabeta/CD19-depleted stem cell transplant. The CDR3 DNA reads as TGCAGTGCCTCCGCGTCGGGACGCCCGGACACCGGGGAGCTGTTTTTT. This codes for CSASASGRPDTGELFF.